This record covers a single T cell receptor beta chain. What it recognizes is unknown. The library protocol tagged individual cDNA molecules with unique molecular identifiers. In TCRdb, the 5' RACE reads were re-called with MiXCR into one record per CDR3 protein. The table records 50,000 to 60,000 distinct CDR3 sequences, approximately 10% of them present only once. The data originate from a study of early T cells in non-severe SARS-CoV-2 infection. Study as a whole: Sequencing used unsorted whole-blood bulk RNA, so chains lack pairing.

General observations from the study: VDJdb matching favored anti-spike CD8 responses, missing private and CD4 specificities.

Input material: whole blood. The TCR comes from an adult who was a healthcare worker with PCR-confirmed SARS-CoV-2 infection or an uninfected control (not recorded which).

As DNA, the CDR3 is TGTGCCATCAGTGAGGGGGGGGAGCAGTTCTTC. As protein: CAISEGGEQFF. The chain carries TRBV10-3 and TRBJ2-1; a weak D match, TRBD2 (6 bases). Germline V gene lookup returns CDR1 ENHRY and CDR2 SYGVKD. The CDR3 runs 11 residues. V was shortened by 2 bases and J by 10 bases, with 6 bases between the two germline ends.